This T cell receptor beta chain emerged from a study of blood T cells in healthy people across ages (dated by TCRdb to the mid-2010s). In terms of the full investigation: Template switching captured roughly one uniquely barcoded TCR beta cDNA molecule per two T cells in model experiments. Donors of different ages were randomly distributed across sequencing lanes to avoid experimental bias. Four age groups were formed from the donors: young (average 16 years), middle-aged (approximately 39), aged (62) and long-lived (approximately 78). The study analyzed two additional independent replicas of 1 million unique cDNA reads from the same blood draw for two donors, one aged 18 to 30 and one aged 80 or older. Age-related changes in TCR beta repertoire diversity were measured in the study by deep sequencing normalized with unique cDNA molecular identifiers.

Library generation was performed with 5' RACE. Sequencer: Illumina HiSeq 2500. The second PCR ran for roughly 7 to 11 cycles and used a J-beta primer mix along with a sample-barcoded 5' primer. A template-switch 5' adaptor carrying 12 random nucleotides introduced a unique molecular identifier onto each TCR beta cDNA molecule. At least 2.5 million CDR3-containing paired-end reads were obtained from each sample. The Mint cDNA synthesis kit, primed by a TRBC-specific oligonucleotide, was used to synthesize first-strand cDNA from all RNA. After uracil-DNA glycosylase treatment, a first 18-cycle PCR used universal primers M1SS and BC2_uni_R on all cDNA. The authors' analysis ran thus. For normalization, 1 million high-quality reads were randomly selected from each sample, with every read carrying a distinct molecular identifier. Reads sharing molecular identifiers were discarded rather than binned into consensus sequences. MiTCR, run with a Q25 quality threshold and the strictest error-elimination algorithm, handled CDR3 identification, clonotype clustering and error correction. A nonparametric unseen species model with Euler transformation was used to estimate lower-bound total TCR beta diversity. Through fastp at Q25 and MiXCR, TCRdb rebuilt clones from the public reads, retaining in-frame beta chains. Each entry merges the rows of one CDR3 protein and shows their most common DNA and genes. TCRdb's processing, not the authors', yielded these V and J calls. In this sample the table shows around 970,000 distinct CDR3 sequences, roughly 50% of which occur a single time. The ten biggest clones cover around a fifth of the sample.

On this clonotype: The antigen this receptor binds is unknown. Per-nucleotide qualities are absent, and no much larger clonotype sits a single base away.

The paper's findings and limits, for the study overall: Bulk unsorted PBMC profiling prevented conclusive comparison of naive and antigen-experienced compartments. Observed TCR beta diversity per million T cells fell roughly linearly with age, and a significant reduction was already apparent by age about 38. A strong correlation was found between observed TCR beta diversity and the percentage of naive T cells measured by flow cytometry. Because donor CMV infection status was unknown, age-related changes in expanded clonotypes were potentially confounded. Estimates of total diversity based on one million sequenced T cells were regarded as lower bounds and as underestimates. Compared with the aged group, the long-lived group had more naive CD4+ T cells, fewer expanded clones and increased TCR diversity, a pattern suggesting age selection.

The germline V gene provides CDR1 MNHEY and CDR2 SVGEGT. At the junction V is shortened by 3 bases and J by 3 bases, with 15 bases in between. The CDR3 spans 15 residues, from the cysteine through the phenylalanine. The CDR3 DNA has 45 bases and is translated from base 1. Systemically healthy Caucasian individuals from Russia, some 38 in total and aged roughly 6 to 100 years, were included as donors. Each donor gave around 9.9 milliliters of peripheral blood, collected into EDTA-treated Vacutainer tubes. PBMCs were isolated by Ficoll-Paque density-gradient centrifugation, with at least 7 million obtained per sample. Trizol reagent was used to extract total RNA from PBMCs, with at least 5 micrograms per sample. For every donor, flow cytometry on a PBMC aliquot measured the percentage of naive CD45RAhigh/CD27high T cells.

The sequence links TRBV6-2 or TRBV6-3 to TRBJ2-7, and perhaps TRBD2 as D gene, on 6 matching bases. The sample was blood. This receptor was identified in a woman aged 55 to 70 in good health. The DNA reads as follows: TGTGCCAGCAGTTATAGCGGAACCTCCCTCTACGAGCAGTACTTC. Translated, it reads CASSYSGTSLYEQYF.